The 32 T cell receptor beta chains below all came from one sample that was sequenced in a study of cytotoxic CD8 clonotypes in ibrutinib-treated CLL. Sequencing was performed with immunoSEQ multiplex PCR; in TCRdb, only in-frame clones are kept and a portion is missing. The table records 15,000 to 20,000 clones, 65% to 70% of them present only once. This specimen was PBMCs, taken before ibrutinib treatment. These receptors originate from a human donor with chronic lymphocytic leukemia.

Comments on this clone: Other DNA sequences of this sample code for an identical CDR3. The chain recombines TRBV19 with TRBJ2-7; D possibly corresponds to TRBD2 (6 bases). Germline V CDR1 and CDR2: LNHDA, SQIVND (reference sequence). V dropped 5 bases and J dropped 3 bases, with 11 bases sitting between them. The CDR3 runs 13 residues. The CDR3 DNA follows: TGTGCCAGTAGTGGGGTGGGGGGCTACGAGCAGTACTTC. This sequence encodes CASSGVGGYEQYF. The whole variable domain, filled in from reference TRBV19 and TRBJ2-7, reads DGGITQSPKYLFRKEGQNVTLSCEQNLNHDAMYWYRQDPGQGLRLIYYSQIVNDFQKGDIAEGYSVSREKKESFPLTVTSAQKNPTAFYLCASSGVGGYEQYFGPGTRLTVT.

V is TRBV18 and J is TRBJ2-7, with 10 positions matching TRBD1. Trimming removed 5 bases from V and 1 base from J; junction bases left unmatched: 2. Germline CDR1 KGHSH, CDR2 LQKENI. This CDR3 spans 14 amino acids. CDR3: CASSKGQGSYEQYF. The CDR3, as DNA: TGTGCCAGCTCAAAGGGACAGGGGTCCTACGAGCAGTACTTC.

This clone was detected only once. This chain uses TRBV25-1 with TRBJ2-5, with D possibly being TRBD2 (6 bases). This CDR3 spans 18 amino acids. Germline V CDR1 and CDR2: MGHDK, SYGVNS. The V end lost 6 bases, the J end lost 5 bases, and 28 bases lay between the germline ends. CDR3 amino acids: CASSEGALGVRAGETQYF. As DNA, the CDR3 is TGTGCCAGCAGCGAAGGGGCACTGGGGGTTCGGGCGGGGGAGACCCAGTACTTC.

J is TRBJ2-5 and V is TRBV6-6; D unresolved. Per germline, CDR1 MNHNY and CDR2 SVGAGI (reference sequence). The CDR3 extends over 13 amino acids. Trimming pared 7 bases from V and 7 bases from J, leaving 16 bases between. The CDR3 reads CASTGGESWTQYF. The CDR3 region has the DNA TGTGCCAGCACGGGTGGCGAGAGTTGGACCCAGTACTTC.

CDR3 sequence: CASSQDETSGFYEQYF. The CDR3 DNA sequence: TGCGCCAGCAGCCAAGATGAGACTAGCGGGTTCTACGAGCAGTACTTC. V usage is TRBV4-1 and J usage is TRBJ2-7; 10 bases are shared with TRBD2. The V gene's germline CDR1 is MGHRA and CDR2 YSYEKL. The CDR3 consists of 16 residues. J lost 3 bases, V lost 0 bases, and 5 bases had no gene match.

J is TRBJ2-7 and V is TRBV15, with 9 bases matching TRBD1. Trimming removed 4 bases from V and 1 base from J; junction bases left unmatched: 8. Germline V CDR1 and CDR2: LNHNV, YYDKDF (reference sequence). The CDR3 consists of 16 residues. The CDR3 DNA reads as TGTGCCACCAGCAAGGGTGCGGGACAGGGATCCTACGAGCAGTACTTC. Its protein product is CATSKGAGQGSYEQYF.

The chain joins TRBV7-9 to TRBJ1-4; unclear D gene. This CDR3 is built from 11 residues. Germline lookup yields CDR1 SEHNR and CDR2 FQNEAQ (reference sequence). Trimming removed 4 bases at V and 8 bases at J, with 5 bases between. The CDR3 DNA reads TGTGCCAGCAGCTCCCCGGAAAAACTGTTTTTT. Translating gives CASSSPEKLFF. Full variable domain (missing parts from reference TRBV7-9 and TRBJ1-4): DTGVSQNPRHKITKRGQNVTFRCDPISEHNRLYWYRQTLGQGPEFLTYFQNEAQLEKSRLLSDRFSAERPKGSFSTLEIQRTEQGDSAMYLCASSSPEKLFFGSGTQLSVL.

CDR3 region: CASSPQGNEQFF. The CDR3 region has the DNA TGTGCCAGCAGCCCCCAGGGCAATGAGCAGTTCTTC. The gene calls are TRBV7-2 and TRBJ2-1; D perhaps matches TRBD1 (5 bases). Germline loops: CDR1 SGHTA, CDR2 FQGNSA. V lost 5 bases and J lost 6, with 8 bases in between. The CDR3 covers 12 residues.

This clone was seen only a few times. The chain combines TRBV27 with TRBJ2-2; D might be TRBD1 (6 bases). Trimming pared 8 bases from V and 5 bases from J, leaving 12 bases between. This CDR3 spans 13 amino acids. Looked up from germline, CDR1 is MNHEY and CDR2 is SMNVEV (reference sequence). CDR3 in amino acids: CASHTGRTGELFF. CDR3 sequence (DNA): TGTGCCAGCCACACAGGGCGTACCGGGGAGCTGTTTTTT.

This CDR3 reads CASSFSTGQVRTEAFF. The CDR3 DNA is TGTGCCAGCAGCTTCTCAACGGGACAGGTCCGCACTGAAGCTTTCTTT. The chain links TRBV5-4 to TRBJ1-1; 8 positions match TRBD1. This CDR3 is built from 16 residues. V dropped 2 bases and J dropped 4; count of bases not matched to a gene: 10. Germline V CDR1 and CDR2: SGHNT, YYREEE (reference sequence).

The rearrangement uses TRBV6-1 and TRBJ2-1; D is uncertain. The CDR3 totals 12 residues. Per the germline V gene, CDR1 is MNHNS and CDR2 is SASEGT. V was clipped by 6 bases and J by 8 bases, with 11 bases between them. CDR3 in amino acids: CASSPFIHEQFF. In DNA form, the CDR3 reads TGTGCCAGCAGCCCCTTTATCCATGAGCAGTTCTTC.

J is TRBJ2-7 and V is TRBV5-4; D tentatively reads TRBD1 or TRBD2 (6 bases each). Trimming left V 6 bases short and J 3 bases short, with 16 bases between. The CDR3 runs to 14 residues. Germline values: CDR1 SGHNT, CDR2 YYREEE (reference sequence). The CDR3 spells CASTPGGSNYEQYF. The CDR3 region has the DNA TGTGCCAGCACCCCCGGGGGCTCAAACTACGAGCAGTACTTC.

This clone was seen only a few times. This rearrangement joins TRBV5-5 to TRBJ1-1; D ambiguous. The V gene's germline CDR1 is SGHKS and CDR2 YYEKEE (reference sequence). This CDR3 is built from 13 residues. V lost 4 bases and J 2 bases, leaving 9 bases between the germline ends. The DNA for the CDR3 is TGTGCCAGCAGCCGCTATGTAAACACTGAAGCTTTCTTT. Residues: CASSRYVNTEAFF.

This rearrangement joins TRBV19 to TRBJ1-1; 10 bases align to TRBD1. Germline trimming cut 5 bases from V and 6 bases from J; bases unmatched to any gene: 9. CDR3 length: 15 residues. Germline CDR1 and CDR2: LNHDA and SQIVND (reference sequence). The CDR3: CASSVPGQGLPEAFF. The CDR3 DNA sequence: TGTGCCAGTAGTGTTCCGGGACAGGGGTTGCCTGAAGCTTTCTTT.

This clone occurred a few times. The V gene is TRBV28, the J gene TRBJ1-6, with 7 bases aligning to TRBD1. V dropped 4 bases and J dropped 7; count of bases not matched to a gene: 4. The CDR3 has 14 residues. Germline V gene sequence: CDR1 MDHEN, CDR2 SYDVKM. Written as DNA, the CDR3 is TGTGCCAGCAGTTCGACAGGGCCAAATTCACCCCTCCACTTT. Its translation: CASSSTGPNSPLHF.

The genes are TRBV29-1 and TRBJ1-3, with D possibly TRBD1 on 5 matching bases. The CDR3 has 14 residues. Trimming shortened V by 5 bases and J by 1 base, and 12 bases separated the two germline ends. The germline gives CDR1 SQVTM, CDR2 ANQGSEA. Here the CDR3 reads CSVLSRVSGNTIYF. CDR3 DNA sequence: TGCAGCGTTCTAAGCAGGGTATCTGGAAACACCATATATTTT. Using reference TRBV29-1 and TRBJ1-3 for the parts outside the CDR3, the full variable domain is SAVISQKPSRDICQRGTSLTIQCQVDSQVTMMFWYRQQPGQSLTLIATANQGSEATYESGFVIDKFPISRPNLTFSTLTVSNMSPEDSSIYLCSVLSRVSGNTIYFGEGSWLTVV.

The genes are TRBV11-3 and TRBJ2-2; D perhaps matches TRBD1 (5 bases). V was trimmed by 4 bases and J by 1 base, leaving 7 bases between them. Germline V gene data show CDR1 as SGHNT and CDR2 as YENEEA. The CDR3 extends over 14 amino acids. As DNA, the CDR3 is TGTGCCAGCAGCTGGACAAGGAACACCGGGGAGCTGTTTTTT. As protein: CASSWTRNTGELFF.

This clone turned up a few times. The V call is TRBV29-1, the J call TRBJ1-1; no definite D call. Deletions cut 4 bases from V and 1 base from J, with 7 bases between. This CDR3 has 12 residues. The germline gives CDR1 SQVTM, CDR2 ANQGSEA. CDR3 protein: CSVVLSNTEAFF. The CDR3 DNA is TGCAGCGTTGTGTTATCGAACACTGAAGCTTTCTTT.

The chain carries TRBV25-1 and TRBJ2-2; D possibly corresponds to TRBD2 (6 bases). The CDR3 is 13 residues long. In germline, CDR1 is MGHDK, CDR2 SYGVNS. The V gene lost 6 bases and the J gene lost 1 base, with 6 bases spanning the gap. CDR3 DNA sequence: TGTGCCAGCAGAGCGGGGAACACCGGGGAGCTGTTTTTT. It yields the protein CASRAGNTGELFF.

V usage is TRBV5-1 and J usage is TRBJ1-1, with D hard to call. Deletions cut 4 bases from V and 7 bases from J, with 14 bases between. This CDR3 comprises 13 residues. CDR1 and CDR2 from the germline V gene are SGHRS and YFSETQ. The CDR3 is CASSLDGLIEAFF. The CDR3 nucleotides read TGCGCCAGCAGCCTGGACGGCCTCATTGAAGCTTTCTTT.

V is TRBV29-1 and J is TRBJ2-3; TRBD2 is a possible D gene (6 bases). This CDR3 is built from 16 residues. Trimming took off 1 base at V and 1 base at J, with 15 bases between the two ends. Germline assignment: CDR1 SQVTM and CDR2 ANQGSEA. The CDR3 loop is CSVEGLWGGGTDTQYF. As DNA, the CDR3 is TGCAGCGTTGAAGGGCTATGGGGAGGCGGCACAGATACGCAGTATTTT.

The J gene is TRBJ2-5, the V gene TRBV5-6; no definite D call. CDR1 is SGHDT and CDR2 is YYEEEE in the germline V gene. V lost 7 bases and J 0 bases, leaving 10 bases between the germline ends. The CDR3 spans 13 residues. In DNA form, the CDR3 reads TGTGCCAGCTTATCGCTATACCAAGAGACCCAGTACTTC. Translation: CASLSLYQETQYF.

V gene TRBV2 combines with J gene TRBJ1-1; D remains ambiguous. The CDR3 is 15 amino acids. The V end lost 5 bases, the J end lost 6 bases, and 19 bases lay between the germline ends. Germline values: CDR1 SNHLY, CDR2 FYNNEI. The DNA of the CDR3 is TGTGCCAGCAGTAGCGCGGGTTTATCTAGTTCTGAAGCTTTCTTT. Translating gives CASSSAGLSSSEAFF.

This chain connects TRBV11-1 to TRBJ2-5, with D possibly TRBD2 on 5 matching bases. V shed 3 bases and J shed 5 bases, with 10 bases lying between them. Germline CDR1 reads SGHAT; CDR2 reads FQDESV (reference sequence). The CDR3 has 13 amino acids. Here the CDR3 reads CASSFGEAETQYF. DNA of the CDR3: TGTGCCAGCAGCTTCGGGGAAGCGGAGACCCAGTACTTC.

The count of this clone is one. The J gene is TRBJ1-1, the V gene TRBV6-1, with 9 nucleotides matching TRBD1. In germline, CDR1 is MNHNS, CDR2 SASEGT. V lost 6 bases, J lost 9 bases, and 14 bases stayed unmatched. The CDR3 spans 15 residues. DNA of the CDR3: TGTGCCAGCAGGCCAGAGACAGGGGGGAGACTAAAAGCTTTCTTT. It yields the protein CASRPETGGRLKAFF.

In this sample, this clone turned up a few times. The rearrangement joins TRBV7-2 to TRBJ2-7; the D is unclear. The CDR3 sequence is 13 residues long. The V end was cut by 4 bases, the J end by 6 bases, with 13 bases between. Germline CDR1 is SGHTA and CDR2 is FQGNSA. The CDR3, as DNA: TGTGCCAGCAGCTGGTCGGGTTCGGGCGAGCAGTACTTC. Protein product: CASSWSGSGEQYF.

This chain links TRBV11-1 with TRBJ1-1; 11 bases match TRBD1. This CDR3 contains 15 residues. The J segment lost 5 bases and the V segment lost 6 bases, leaving 8 bases of the junction unmatched. Germline CDR1 reads SGHAT; CDR2 reads FQDESV (reference sequence). CDR3 nucleotide sequence: TGTGCCAGCAGTCGCGGACAGGGGGCAGGAACTGAAGCTTTCTTT. It yields the protein CASSRGQGAGTEAFF.

This clone was seen more than once but under ten times. The chain has TRBV11-3 and TRBJ2-5; D not resolved. Trimming pared 1 base from V and 5 bases from J, leaving 5 bases between. Germline CDR1 reads SGHNT; CDR2 reads YENEEA. CDR3 length: 12 residues. The chain's CDR3 is CASSLVAETQYF. DNA for the CDR3: TGTGCCAGCAGCTTAGTGGCGGAGACCCAGTACTTC.

The chain is built from TRBV29-1 and TRBJ2-5, with 10 bases fitting TRBD1. After removal of 4 bases from V and 3 bases from J, the junction contained 2 bases not matched to a gene. The CDR3 sequence is 13 residues long. Germline CDR1 and CDR2: SQVTM and ANQGSEA. The CDR3 DNA reads as TGCAGCGTTGCCGGGACAGGGGAAGAGACCCAGTACTTC. Translation: CSVAGTGEETQYF. The full variable domain, rest sourced from reference TRBV29-1 and TRBJ2-5, is SAVISQKPSRDICQRGTSLTIQCQVDSQVTMMFWYRQQPGQSLTLIATANQGSEATYESGFVIDKFPISRPNLTFSTLTVSNMSPEDSSIYLCSVAGTGEETQYFGPGTRLLVL.

The chain couples TRBV6-4 to TRBJ1-2, with D perhaps TRBD1 (5 bases). The CDR3 has 14 residues. V shed 9 bases and J shed 2 bases, with 16 bases lying between them. CDR1 and CDR2 from the germline V gene are MRHNA and SNTAGT. CDR3 region: CARVSWGSNYGYTF. The DNA of the CDR3 is TGTGCCAGGGTCTCGTGGGGCTCAAACTATGGCTACACCTTC.

The chain carries TRBV20-1 and TRBJ2-7, with D possibly TRBD1 on 6 matching bases. This CDR3 region has 10 residues. The germline V gene encodes CDR1 DFQATT and CDR2 SNEGSKA (reference sequence). Trimming removed 6 bases at V and 3 bases at J, with 6 bases between. The CDR3: CSAGHYEQYF. The CDR3 nucleotides read TGCAGTGCGGGACACTACGAGCAGTACTTC.

V is TRBV7-2 and J is TRBJ1-3, with D uncertain. Germline CDR1 reads SGHTA; CDR2 reads FQGNSA. The CDR3 runs to 16 residues. V lost 1 base and J 2 bases, leaving 12 bases between the germline ends. The CDR3 nucleotides read TGTGCCAGCAGCTTAGGTCCGGGATCAGCTGGAAACACCATATATTTT. Amino acids: CASSLGPGSAGNTIYF.